This T cell receptor (beta chain) was sequenced for a study of cytomegalovirus exposure and HLA in healthy donors. The overall study: A later analysis reported the 90 to 150 validation repertoires used the same platform as the roughly 700 first-cohort repertoires. Study conclusions and caveats: Rarity characterized most TCR sequences, yet some public TCRs appeared in many donors. Associated with cytomegalovirus, according to the listing, were about 160 TCR beta chains.

Turning to this clone: What it recognizes is unknown.

Donors came from a validation cohort of about 120 subjects, distinct from the first 666-subject cohort. The protocol was immunoSEQ multiplex PCR, while the TCRdb copy is restricted to in-frame clones and leaves out a portion. The sample carries 250,000 to 400,000 clones, approximately 88% recorded once. Trimming removed 2 bases from V and 5 bases from J; junction bases left unmatched: 5. Germline V CDR1 and CDR2: SGHTA, FQGNSA. The CDR3 is 15 amino acids. This sequence joins TRBV7-2 and TRBJ2-2; 7 bases are a match to TRBD2. Sequences were obtained from PBMCs. The TCR comes from a man younger than 45 in good health and CMV-seronegative. The CDR3 DNA sequence: TGTGCCAGCAGCTTACCAGCGGGGCGAACCGGGGAGCTGTTTTTT. This translates into CASSLPAGRTGELFF.